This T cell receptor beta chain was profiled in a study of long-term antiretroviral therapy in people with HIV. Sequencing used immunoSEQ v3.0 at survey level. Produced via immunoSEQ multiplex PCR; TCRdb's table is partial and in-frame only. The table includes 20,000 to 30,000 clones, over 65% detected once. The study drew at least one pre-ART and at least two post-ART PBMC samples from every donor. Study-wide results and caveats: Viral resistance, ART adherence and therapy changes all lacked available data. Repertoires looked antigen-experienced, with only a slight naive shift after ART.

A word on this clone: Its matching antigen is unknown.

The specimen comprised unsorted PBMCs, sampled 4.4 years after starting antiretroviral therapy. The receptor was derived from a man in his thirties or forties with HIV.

This CDR3 is CASSSLSGQETQYF. As DNA, the CDR3 is TGTGCCAGCAGCTCCCTGTCGGGGCAAGAGACCCAGTACTTC. The chain joins TRBV7-9 to TRBJ2-5, with a possible D match to TRBD2 (5 bases). The CDR3 consists of 14 residues. The V gene's germline CDR1 is SEHNR and CDR2 FQNEAQ (reference sequence). V lost 4 bases, J lost 2 bases, and 11 bases lay in between.